This TCR beta chain was observed in a study of blood T cell repertoires in COVID-19. Across the whole study: The United States, Italy and Spain provided the acute and convalescent COVID-19 samples. In each case, the material was cDNA or gDNA derived from T cells, B-cell-depleted T cells, or PBMCs.

CDR3 length equals 14 residues. Germline V gives CDR1 LNHDA, CDR2 SQIVND (reference sequence). V was shortened by 2 bases and J by 5 bases, with 13 bases between the two germline ends. Original analysis: Reference gene primer amplification gave estimated nucleated cell counts. TCRdb's table, derived via immunoSEQ multiplex PCR, lists solely in-frame clones and lacks some. V and J calls and clone size are those listed in that table; D and trimming were worked out from the DNA. The profile shows more than 60,000 clones, about 93% of them singletons. The sequence was obtained from a human donor in a cohort sampled during active COVID-19. Sample: peripheral blood. The chain couples TRBV19 to TRBJ2-7; TRBD1 is a possible D gene (6 bases). CDR3 sequence: CASSINRDRDEQYF. CDR3 in DNA: TGTGCCAGTAGTATAAACAGGGATCGGGACGAGCAGTACTTC.